This TCR beta chain was observed in a study of blood T cell repertoires in COVID-19. Across the study: Sites across the United States, Italy and Spain contributed samples from acute and convalescent COVID-19. Sample material is recorded as cDNA or gDNA derived from T cells, B-cell-depleted T cells, or PBMCs.

This clone has only a few counts. The germline gives CDR1 SGHVS, CDR2 FNYEAQ. V shed 3 bases and J shed 1 base, with 6 bases lying between them. The CDR3 is made up of 13 amino acids. Per the original data handling: From reference gene primer amplification, estimates of nucleated cell counts were derived. Data came from immunoSEQ multiplex PCR; TCRdb stores just in-frame clones and leaves some out. V, J and clone size are those of that table, while D and trimming were read from the DNA. The data hold about 75,000 clones, with around nine tenths observed a single time. This TCR came from a human donor in a cohort sampled during active COVID-19. The specimen was peripheral blood. The chain links TRBV7-6 to TRBJ1-1, with D unresolved. The CDR3 loop is CASSLGRNTEAFF. The CDR3 bases are TGTGCCAGCAGCTTGGGCAGGAACACTGAAGCTTTCTTT. Full variable domain (rest looked up from reference TRBV7-6 and TRBJ1-1): GAGVSQSPRYKVTKRGQDVALRCDPISGHVSLYWYRQALGQGPEFLTYFNYEAQQDKSGLPNDRFSAERPEGSISTLTIQRTEQRDSAMYRCASSLGRNTEAFFGQGTRLTVV.